This TCR beta chain was captured in a study of T cells in Graves' hyperthyroidism and ophthalmopathy. Study-level results: A model built on 13 V-J features separated ophthalmopathy from stable hyperthyroidism. Most clonotypes expanded in thyroid above 0.001 were likewise present in blood.

What was amplified from RNA transcripts were TCR beta CDR3 regions. With the HTBI primer set, the TCR CDR3 went through a first round of RT-PCR. TCRdb reprocessed the multiplex PCR reads via MiXCR and lists one record per CDR3 protein. The table lists hundreds of thousands of distinct CDR3 sequences, over 12% of them singletons, with over 3.5% in the top ten. Concerning this clonotype: The antigen remains undetermined.

The CDR3 runs 12 residues. Germline V CDR1 and CDR2: MDHEN, SYDVKM. The V gene lost 3 bases and the J gene lost 9 bases, with 11 bases spanning the gap. Each ophthalmopathy patient scored at least 3 on the Clinical Activity Score and at least 4 on NOSPECS grade, with duration under 3 months. Cells are PBMCs isolated from more than 8.5 ml of fresh blood. Sequencing used blood. The sequence came from a woman in her forties with Graves' ophthalmopathy. The V and J genes are TRBV28 and TRBJ1-1; D not certain. CDR3 amino acids: CASSFKGRKAFF. As DNA, the CDR3 is TGTGCCAGCAGTTTTAAGGGTAGGAAAGCTTTCTTT.